This entry concerns a single TCR beta chain. This specimen comes from a study of blood T cell repertoires in COVID-19. As for the study in general: Specimens from acute and convalescent COVID-19 originated in the United States, Italy and Spain. T cells, B-cell-depleted T cells, or PBMCs supplied cDNA or gDNA.

Between the trimmed V and J ends, which lost 1 base and 7 bases, there was a span of 10 bases. Germline V lookup: CDR1 LGHDT, CDR2 YNNKEL (reference sequence). The length of the CDR3 is 14 residues. Only in-frame clones appear in the TCRdb table, and some are missing; sequencing was by immunoSEQ multiplex PCR. The table has about 220,000 clones, 80% seen once. The sequence derives from a human donor in a cohort sampled during active COVID-19. The genes are TRBV3-1 (or the pseudogene TRBV3-2) and TRBJ2-2, with TRBD2 as a possible D gene (6 bases). Sequencing was performed on peripheral blood. The CDR3 bases are TGTGCCAGCAGCCAAGGCGGGACCGGCGGGGAGCTGTTTTTT. Amino acids: CASSQGGTGGELFF.